One sample yielded the 18 T cell receptor beta chains listed below, sequenced in a study of response to subunit inactivated influenza vaccine. TCRdb reprocessed the RT-PCR reads with MiXCR, giving one entry per CDR3 protein. The sample holds roughly 540,000 distinct CDR3 sequences, around 21% seen once. A further study also used this sample, focusing on T cells expressing NK-cell markers. That report notes: 5'RACE template switching built TCR beta cDNA with unique molecular identifiers.

The sequences come from CD4+ T cells sorted from PBMCs, collected about 13 days after vaccination. The receptors come from a man between 45 and 60 years old who received an inactivated influenza vaccine.

The rearrangement links TRBV11-1 to TRBJ2-7, with TRBD1 matching over 10 bases. The J segment lost 0 bases and the V segment lost 1 base, leaving 15 bases of the junction unmatched. Germline V gene lookup returns CDR1 SGHAT and CDR2 FQDESV (reference sequence). The CDR3 spans 20 residues. The DNA of the CDR3 is TGTGCCAGCAGCTTAGTTCCGGACAGGGGGGCCGGGAGGACCTCCTACGAGCAGTACTTC. Translated, it gives CASSLVPDRGAGRTSYEQYF.

The chain recombines TRBV5-4 with TRBJ2-7; 8 bases map to TRBD2. Per the germline V gene, CDR1 is SGHNT and CDR2 is YYREEE (reference sequence). J was trimmed by 5 bases and V by 1 base; bases with no gene match: 8. The CDR3 consists of 15 residues. The CDR3 DNA reads TGTGCCAGCAGCTTGTACGTTAGCGGGATCAACGAGCAGTACTTC. Its protein is CASSLYVSGINEQYF. Based on the CDR3 plus reference TRBV5-4 and TRBJ2-7, the full variable domain is ETGVTQSPTHLIKTRGQQVTLRCSSQSGHNTVSWYQQALGQGPQFIFQYYREEENGRGNFPPRFSGLQFPNYSSELNVNALELDDSALYLCASSLYVSGINEQYFGPGTRLTVT.

The gene calls are TRBV7-8 and TRBJ2-3, with a tentative D call TRBD1 (6 bases). There are 15 residues in the CDR3. The germline V and J ends were trimmed by 6 bases and 0 bases, with 13 bases remaining between them. Germline values: CDR1 SGHVS, CDR2 FQNEAQ. The CDR3 DNA is TGTGCCAGCAGTCCAAACAGGGCTAGCACAGATACGCAGTATTTT. Protein: CASSPNRASTDTQYF.

This clonotype was seen a handful of times. The V and J genes are TRBV15 and TRBJ2-6; D not resolved. The CDR3 sequence is 17 residues long. Germline loops: CDR1 LNHNV, CDR2 YYDKDF (reference sequence). V was cut by 0 bases and J by 4 bases, with 13 bases left in between. CDR3 sequence reads: CATSRDQALPGANVLTF. The CDR3 nucleotides are TGTGCCACCAGCAGAGATCAGGCTCTGCCCGGGGCCAACGTCCTGACTTTC.

The J gene is TRBJ2-1, the V gene TRBV20-1, with 7 bases aligning to TRBD2. Germline lookup yields CDR1 DFQATT and CDR2 SNEGSKA (reference sequence). Unmatched junction bases numbered 20, after V lost 6 bases and J lost 3 bases. CDR3 size: 18 residues. CDR3 sequence reads: CSATGWQTPSGGYNEQFF. The CDR3 coding sequence is TGCAGTGCAACTGGGTGGCAGACCCCTTCGGGAGGCTACAATGAGCAGTTCTTC.

There are many counts of this clonotype. The chain joins TRBV11-2 to TRBJ2-7, with D perhaps TRBD1 (5 bases). The germline V and J ends were trimmed by 2 bases and 2 bases, with 16 bases remaining between them. The length of the CDR3 is 16 residues. Germline CDR1 SGHAT, CDR2 FQNNGV. The CDR3 DNA is TGTGCCAGCAGCTTACTCCACAGGCCCCCCACCTACGAGCAGTACTTC. Amino acid sequence: CASSLLHRPPTYEQYF. The full variable domain, completed using reference TRBV11-2 and TRBJ2-7, is EAGVAQSPRYKIIEKRQSVAFWCNPISGHATLYWYQQILGQGPKLLIQFQNNGVVDDSQLPKDRFSAERLKGVDSTLKIQPAKLEDSAVYLCASSLLHRPPTYEQYFGPGTRLTVT.

Written as DNA, the CDR3 is TGTGCCAGCAGCCAACAACCGGGACTAGCGGGGAATACGCAGTATTTT. Translating gives CASSQQPGLAGNTQYF. This chain links TRBV7-3 with TRBJ2-3, with 13 bases fitting TRBD2. In germline, CDR1 is SGHTA, CDR2 FQGTGA. V lost 5 bases to trimming and J lost 7 bases; unmatched junction nucleotides: 9. The length of the CDR3 is 16 residues.

The rearrangement uses TRBV20-1 and TRBJ2-1; D unclear. Trimming removed 0 bases at V and 7 bases at J, with 7 bases between. This CDR3 has 12 residues. CDR1 is DFQATT and CDR2 is SNEGSKA in the germline V gene (reference sequence). In DNA form, the CDR3 reads TGCAGTGCTAGAGAGAGGAGTAATGAGCAGTTCTTC. Encoded protein: CSARERSNEQFF.

This clonotype has just a few counts. V usage is TRBV6-2 or TRBV6-3 and J usage is TRBJ2-7, with 8 bases identical to TRBD1. This CDR3 comprises 19 residues. Trimming removed 5 bases from V and 1 base from J; junction bases left unmatched: 19. Germline CDR1 MNHEY, CDR2 SVGEGT. As DNA, the CDR3 is TGTGCCAGCAGTCGAACCGGGACAGGCACGGAGATAGTATCCTACGAGCAGTACTTC. Encoded protein: CASSRTGTGTEIVSYEQYF.

The V call is TRBV6-1, the J call TRBJ2-1; tentative D call: TRBD2 (5 bases). Germline-derived CDR1 and CDR2 are MNHNS and SASEGT. The V and J ends lost 1 base and 2 bases respectively, with 12 bases between them. There are 16 residues in the CDR3. CDR3 sequence: CASSEVPLAAYNEQFF. CDR3 in DNA: TGTGCCAGCAGTGAAGTCCCTCTAGCCGCCTACAATGAGCAGTTCTTC.

This clonotype was detected a few times. The chain joins TRBV5-1 to TRBJ2-1; D call uncertain. Germline V lookup: CDR1 SGHRS, CDR2 YFSETQ. Between the trimmed V and J ends, which lost 4 bases and 9 bases, there was a span of 11 bases. The CDR3 covers 12 residues. The CDR3 DNA sequence: TGCGCCAGCAGCATAAACCTAGGTGAGCAGTTCTTC. Translated, it gives CASSINLGEQFF.

This clonotype was seen more than once but under ten times. This chain uses TRBV24-1 with TRBJ1-2, with 9 bases that match TRBD1. V was clipped by 3 bases and J by 7 bases; unmatched bases: 11. Germline loops: CDR1 KGHDR, CDR2 SFDVKD. The CDR3 extends over 16 amino acids. The CDR3 protein is CATSDKTGTGWGGYTF. For the CDR3, the DNA is TGTGCCACCAGTGATAAAACCGGGACAGGGTGGGGTGGCTACACCTTC.

This clonotype appeared many times. The chain couples TRBV4-1 to TRBJ1-5; a possible D gene is TRBD1 (6 bases). CDR3 length: 17 residues. Looked up from germline, CDR1 is MGHRA and CDR2 is YSYEKL. The V and J ends lost 0 bases and 1 base respectively, with 13 bases between them. The CDR3 DNA is TGCGCCAGCAGCCAAGATCCGGTAGGGGGAAGCAATCAGCCCCAGCATTTT. The encoded protein is CASSQDPVGGSNQPQHF.

This clonotype was counted at least ten times. This chain links TRBV12-3 or TRBV12-4 with TRBJ2-7; TRBD2 agrees at 7 bases. This CDR3 contains 15 residues. V shed 7 bases, J shed 2 bases, and the junction held 11 bases outside the gene matches. CDR3 bases: TGTGCCAGCAAGTACCTAGCGGATGCTCCCTACGAGCAGTACTTC. Translation gives CASKYLADAPYEQYF.

The chain joins TRBV7-8 to TRBJ1-2; D gene ambiguous. Trimming removed 4 bases from V and 9 bases from J, with 12 bases in between. CDR1 and CDR2 from the germline V gene are SGHVS and FQNEAQ. CDR3 length: 12 residues. CDR3 coding DNA: TGTGCCAGCAGCTCATCCACTATTAGCTACACCTTC. This gives the protein CASSSSTISYTF.

The V gene is TRBV7-2, the J gene TRBJ1-5; the D is unclear. The V end lost 1 base, the J end lost 5 bases, and 9 bases lay between the germline ends. The CDR3 totals 14 residues. The germline CDR1 and CDR2 sequences are SGHTA and FQGNSA. CDR3 DNA sequence: TGTGCCAGCAGCTTAGGCAGCCTCTATCAGCCCCAGCATTTT. Protein sequence: CASSLGSLYQPQHF.

The genes are TRBV6-2 or TRBV6-3 and TRBJ2-2; no clear D gene. Germline values: CDR1 MNHEY, CDR2 SVGEGT. This CDR3 is 16 amino acids long. The V end was cut by 2 bases, the J end by 0 bases, with 10 bases between. CDR3 bases: TGTGCCAGCAGTTACGGGTTCAACCCGAACACCGGGGAGCTGTTTTTT. Translation: CASSYGFNPNTGELFF.

This clonotype was seen more than once but under ten times. This chain uses TRBV6-1 with TRBJ1-4, with D possibly being TRBD1 (5 bases). The CDR3 consists of 14 residues. V lost 7 bases and J lost 0, with 9 bases in between. The germline gives CDR1 MNHNS, CDR2 SASEGT. CDR3: CASTDSATNEKLFF. Written as DNA, the CDR3 is TGTGCCAGCACCGACAGTGCAACTAATGAAAAACTGTTTTTT.